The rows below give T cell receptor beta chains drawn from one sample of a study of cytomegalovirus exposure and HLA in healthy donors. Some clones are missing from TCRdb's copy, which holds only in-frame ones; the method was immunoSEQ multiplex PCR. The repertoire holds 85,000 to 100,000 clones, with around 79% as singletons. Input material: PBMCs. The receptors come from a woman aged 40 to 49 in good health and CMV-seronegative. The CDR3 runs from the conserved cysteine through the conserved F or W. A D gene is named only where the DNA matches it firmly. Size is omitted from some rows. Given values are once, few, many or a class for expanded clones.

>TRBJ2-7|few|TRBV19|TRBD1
TGTGCCAAAATTCCGGGACAGGGGGGTGTATGCTACGAGCAGTACTTC
CAKIPGQGGVCYEQYF
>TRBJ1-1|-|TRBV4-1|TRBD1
TGCGCCAGCAGCCAATCTACAGGGGTAAGGGGTGAAGCTTTCTTT
CASSQSTGVRGEAFF
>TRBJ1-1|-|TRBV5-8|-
TGTGCCAGCAGCCGCTCCGGGGGAGCTTTCTTT
CASSRSGGAFF
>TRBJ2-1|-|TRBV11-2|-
TGTGCCAGCAGCTTATCCTCGAGCTCCTACAATGAGCAGTTCTTC
CASSLSSSSYNEQFF
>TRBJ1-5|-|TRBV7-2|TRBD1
TGTGCCAGCAGCTCCGCCGGACAGGGGGATCAGCCCCAGCATTTT
CASSSAGQGDQPQHF
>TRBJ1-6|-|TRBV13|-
TGTGCCAGCAGCCGGAGGACGGGTAATTCACCCCTCCACTTT
CASSRRTGNSPLHF
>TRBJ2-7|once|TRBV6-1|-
TGTGCCAGCAGTGAATCAAAGGCAGGGCCCTACGAGCAGTACTTC
CASSESKAGPYEQYF
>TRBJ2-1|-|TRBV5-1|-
TGCGCCAGCAGGGACATGGAAGAGCAGTTCTTC
CASRDMEEQFF
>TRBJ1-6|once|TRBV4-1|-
TGCGCCAGCAGCCAAGATCGAAGGGGTAGGGTAGGGTCACCCCTCCACTTT
CASSQDRRGRVGSPLHF
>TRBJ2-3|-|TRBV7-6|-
TGTGCCAGCAGCTCCCCACCCAGGGCGGCGAAAGGAGATACGCAGTATTTT
CASSSPPRAAKGDTQYF
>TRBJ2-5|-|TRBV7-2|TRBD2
TGTGCCAGCAGCTCCAATAGCGGGAAACAAGAGACCCAGTACTTC
CASSSNSGKQETQYF
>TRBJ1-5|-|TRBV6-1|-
TGTGCCAGCAGTGGCGGACAAAGCAATCAGCCCCAGCATTTT
CASSGGQSNQPQHF
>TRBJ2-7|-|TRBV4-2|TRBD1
TGTGCCAGCAGCCGGGACAGTGGTGATTGGATCGGCTACGAGCAGTACTTC
CASSRDSGDWIGYEQYF
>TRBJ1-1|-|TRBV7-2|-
TGTGCCAGCAGCTTGGGGGGAGGGGGTGGGGCTGAAGCTTTCTTT
CASSLGGGGGAEAFF
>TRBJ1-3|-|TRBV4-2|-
TGTGCCAGCAGCCAAGCCCTAGGGGCGACTGGAAACACCATATATTTT
CASSQALGATGNTIYF
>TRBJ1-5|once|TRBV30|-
TGTGCCTACCGGACCCAACGCGGGGTATATAGCAATCAGCCCCAGCATTTT
CAYRTQRGVYSNQPQHF
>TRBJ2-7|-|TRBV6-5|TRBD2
TGTGCCAGCAGTTACTGGCGGGGGGTCCCCCGGGAGCAGTACTTC
CASSYWRGVPREQYF
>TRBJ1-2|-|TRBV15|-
TGTGCCACCAGCAGAGTGCGGGGCGGTTCCTATGGCTACACCTTC
CATSRVRGGSYGYTF
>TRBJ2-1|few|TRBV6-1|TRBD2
TGTGCCAGCAGTGAAGCGGGGGGGTACAATGAGCAGTTCTTC
CASSEAGGYNEQFF
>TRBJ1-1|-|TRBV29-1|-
TGCAGCGTTAATGCGGAGAACACTGAAGCTTTCTTT
CSVNAENTEAFF
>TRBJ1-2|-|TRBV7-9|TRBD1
TGTGCCGGGTCGGGTATGGGGACAGGGGGCGATGGCTACACCTTC
CAGSGMGTGGDGYTF
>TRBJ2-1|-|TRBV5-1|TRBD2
TGCGCCAGCAGCTTGAGGTCTAGCGGGGACTACAATGAGCAGTTCTTC
CASSLRSSGDYNEQFF
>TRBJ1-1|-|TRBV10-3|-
TGTGCCAATACAGGGAGACAACCAAACACTGAAGCTTTCTTT
CANTGRQPNTEAFF
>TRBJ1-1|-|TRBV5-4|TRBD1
TGTGCCAGCAGCACAGGGGTTAGGGCTTTCTTT
CASSTGVRAFF
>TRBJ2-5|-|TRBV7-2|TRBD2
TGTGCCAGCAGCCACAATGGGGAGGGCTCCTCGGAGACCCAGTACTTC
CASSHNGEGSSETQYF
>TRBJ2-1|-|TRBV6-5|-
TGTGCCAGCAGTTACTGGAGAGTCTCCTACAATGAGCAGTTCTTC
CASSYWRVSYNEQFF
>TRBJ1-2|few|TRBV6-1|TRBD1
TGTGCCAGCAGTGAATGGGGTCGACAGGGAAACTATGGCTACACCTTC
CASSEWGRQGNYGYTF
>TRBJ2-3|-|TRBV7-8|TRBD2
TGTGCCAGCAGCCGCCAGCGGGGGGGATTAGATACGCAGTATTTT
CASSRQRGGLDTQYF
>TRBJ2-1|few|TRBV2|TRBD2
TGTGCCAGCAGTGAAGCTAAGCGGGGGGGCGGTTTGGAATTCTTC
CASSEAKRGGGLEFF
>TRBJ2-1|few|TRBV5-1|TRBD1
TGCGCCAGCAGCCCGAGGGGACAGGGGGCCCTCCAATCCTACAATGAGCAGTTCTTC
CASSPRGQGALQSYNEQFF
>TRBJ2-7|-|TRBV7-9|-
TGTGCCAGCACCATTACTGAGGGTATAGGCGAGCAGTACTTC
CASTITEGIGEQYF
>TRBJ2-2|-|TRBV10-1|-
TGCGCCAGCAGTGACTCCAACACCGGGGAGCTGTTTTTT
CASSDSNTGELFF
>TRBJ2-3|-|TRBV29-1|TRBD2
TGCAGCATCCCGGGGGGGAATTCAGATACGCAGTATTTT
CSIPGGNSDTQYF
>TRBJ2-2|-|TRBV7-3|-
TGTGCCAGCAGCCCACAACAGAGCCTCACCGGGGAGCTGTTTTTT
CASSPQQSLTGELFF
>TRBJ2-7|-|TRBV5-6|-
TGTGCCAGCAGCTTAGGTCGATGGGGCAGCAGCTCCTACGAGCAGTACTTC
CASSLGRWGSSSYEQYF
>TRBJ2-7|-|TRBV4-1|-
TGCGCCAGCAGCCAGGATATAAGACAGCGATGGAACGAGCAGTACTTC
CASSQDIRQRWNEQYF
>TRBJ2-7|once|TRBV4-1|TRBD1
TGCGCCAGCAGCCAAGATCCGGGGCAGGGGGCCTACGAGCAGTACTTC
CASSQDPGQGAYEQYF
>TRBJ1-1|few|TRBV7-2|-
TGTGCCAGCAGCTCAAATATACGTGGGGCGGGGGCTTTCTTT
CASSSNIRGAGAFF
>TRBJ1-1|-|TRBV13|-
TGTGCCAGCAGCACCCTGGACAGCGAGGGGAACACTGAAGCTTTCTTT
CASSTLDSEGNTEAFF